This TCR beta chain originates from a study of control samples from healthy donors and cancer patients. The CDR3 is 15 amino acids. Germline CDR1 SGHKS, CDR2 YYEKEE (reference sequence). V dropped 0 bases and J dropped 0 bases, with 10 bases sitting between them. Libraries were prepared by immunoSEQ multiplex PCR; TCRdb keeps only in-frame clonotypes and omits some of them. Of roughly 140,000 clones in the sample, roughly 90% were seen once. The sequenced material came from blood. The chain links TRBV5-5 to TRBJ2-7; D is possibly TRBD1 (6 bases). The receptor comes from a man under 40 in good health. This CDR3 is CASSLAGQLSYEQYF. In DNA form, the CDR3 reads TGTGCCAGCAGCTTGGCCGGACAGCTCTCCTACGAGCAGTACTTC.